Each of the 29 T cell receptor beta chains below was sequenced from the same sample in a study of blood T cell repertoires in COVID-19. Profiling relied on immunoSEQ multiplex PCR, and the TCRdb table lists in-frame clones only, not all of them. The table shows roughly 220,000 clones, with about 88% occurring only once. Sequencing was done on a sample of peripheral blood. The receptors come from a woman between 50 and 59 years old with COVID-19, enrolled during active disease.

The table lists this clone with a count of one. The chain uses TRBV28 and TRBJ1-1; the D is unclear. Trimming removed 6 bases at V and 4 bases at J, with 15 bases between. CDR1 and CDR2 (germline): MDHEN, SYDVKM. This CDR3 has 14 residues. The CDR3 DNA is TGTGCCAGCAGCCCACCCGGTAGAGGCACTGAAGCTTTCTTT. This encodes CASSPPGRGTEAFF.

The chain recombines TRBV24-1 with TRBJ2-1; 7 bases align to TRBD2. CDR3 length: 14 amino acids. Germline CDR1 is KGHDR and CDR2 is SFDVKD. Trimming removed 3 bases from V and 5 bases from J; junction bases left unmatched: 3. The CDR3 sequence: CATSDAGVHNEQFF. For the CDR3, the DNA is TGTGCCACCAGTGATGCGGGGGTTCACAATGAGCAGTTCTTC.

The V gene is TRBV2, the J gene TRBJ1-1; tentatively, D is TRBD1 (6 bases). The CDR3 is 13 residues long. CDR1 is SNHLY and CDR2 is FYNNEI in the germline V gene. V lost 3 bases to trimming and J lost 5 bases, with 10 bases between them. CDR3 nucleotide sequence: TGTGCCAGCAGTGACAGGGGCACTACTGAAGCTTTCTTT. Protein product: CASSDRGTTEAFF.

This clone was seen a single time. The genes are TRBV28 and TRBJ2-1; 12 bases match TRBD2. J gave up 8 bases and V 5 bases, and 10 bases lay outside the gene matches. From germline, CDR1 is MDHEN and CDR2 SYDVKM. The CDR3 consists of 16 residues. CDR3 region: CASSTKLAGGGYEQFF. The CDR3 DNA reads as TGTGCCAGCAGTACTAAACTAGCGGGGGGCGGTTATGAGCAGTTCTTC.

The CDR3 spells CASSLGGQAYEQYV. DNA of the CDR3: TGCGCCAGCAGTCTGGGTGGGCAGGCCTACGAGCAGTACGTC. The chain joins TRBV23-1 to TRBJ2-7; D is ambiguous. TRBV23-1 is identified as an open reading frame with a role that is uncertain. This CDR3 is 14 amino acids long. The V gene lost 4 bases and the J gene lost 2 bases, with 12 bases spanning the gap.

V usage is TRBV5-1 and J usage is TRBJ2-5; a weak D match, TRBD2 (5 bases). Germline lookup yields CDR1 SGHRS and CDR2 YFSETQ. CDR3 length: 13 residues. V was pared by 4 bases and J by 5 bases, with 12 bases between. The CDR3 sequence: CASSAGLGETQYF. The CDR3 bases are TGCGCCAGCAGCGCGGGCCTTGGGGAGACCCAGTACTTC.

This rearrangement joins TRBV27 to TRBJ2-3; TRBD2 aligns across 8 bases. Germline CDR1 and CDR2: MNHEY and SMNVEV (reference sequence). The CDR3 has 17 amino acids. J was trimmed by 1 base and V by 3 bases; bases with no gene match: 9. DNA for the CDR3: TGTGCCAGCAGTTTTAGTGTGCGGGGGGTCGGCACAGATACGCAGTATTTT. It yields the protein CASSFSVRGVGTDTQYF.

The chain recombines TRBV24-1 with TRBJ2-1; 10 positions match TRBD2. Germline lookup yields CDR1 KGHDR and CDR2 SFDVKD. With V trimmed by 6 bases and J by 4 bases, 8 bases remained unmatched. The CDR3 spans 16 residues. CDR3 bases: TGTGCCACCAGTATTAGCGGGGGGCCTGTGTACAATGAGCAGTTCTTC. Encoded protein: CATSISGGPVYNEQFF.

The CDR3 DNA reads as TGTGCCAGCAGCTTGGGGGGTTCCAACACTGAAGCTTTCTTT. Its protein is CASSLGGSNTEAFF. This chain joins TRBV7-9 and TRBJ1-1; D may be TRBD1 (5 bases). This CDR3 region has 14 residues. The germline V and J ends were trimmed by 3 bases and 2 bases, with 10 bases remaining between them. Germline loops: CDR1 SEHNR, CDR2 FQNEAQ (reference sequence).

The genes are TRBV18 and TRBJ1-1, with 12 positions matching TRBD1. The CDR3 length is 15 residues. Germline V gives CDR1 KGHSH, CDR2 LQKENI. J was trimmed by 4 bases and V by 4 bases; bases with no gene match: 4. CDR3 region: CASSLGTGGGTEAFF. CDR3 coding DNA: TGTGCCAGCTCACTCGGGACAGGGGGCGGCACTGAAGCTTTCTTT.

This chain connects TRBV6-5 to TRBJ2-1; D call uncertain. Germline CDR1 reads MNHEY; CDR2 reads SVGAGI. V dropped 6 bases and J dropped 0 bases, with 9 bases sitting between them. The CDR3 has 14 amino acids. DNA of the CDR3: TGTGCCAGCAGCTCACTAAGCTCCTACAATGAGCAGTTCTTC. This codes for CASSSLSSYNEQFF.

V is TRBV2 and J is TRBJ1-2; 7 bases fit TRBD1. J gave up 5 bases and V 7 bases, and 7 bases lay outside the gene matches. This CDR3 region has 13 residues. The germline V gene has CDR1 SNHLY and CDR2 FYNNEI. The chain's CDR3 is CASIVDRFYGYTF. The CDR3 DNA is TGTGCCAGCATCGTGGACAGGTTTTATGGCTACACCTTC.

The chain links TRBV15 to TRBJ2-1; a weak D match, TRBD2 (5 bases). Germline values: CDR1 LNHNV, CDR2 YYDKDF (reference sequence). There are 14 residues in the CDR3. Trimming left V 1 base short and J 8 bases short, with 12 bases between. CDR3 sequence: CATSRVLLRDEQFF. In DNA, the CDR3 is TGTGCCACCAGCAGAGTCCTTTTGAGGGATGAGCAGTTCTTC.

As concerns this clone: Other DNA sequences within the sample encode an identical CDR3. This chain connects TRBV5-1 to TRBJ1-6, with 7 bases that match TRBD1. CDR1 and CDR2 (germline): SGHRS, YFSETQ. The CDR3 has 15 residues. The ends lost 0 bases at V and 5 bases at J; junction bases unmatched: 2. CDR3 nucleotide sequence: TGCGCCAGCAGCTTGGGACAGGGAAATAATTCACCCCTCCACTTT. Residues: CASSLGQGNNSPLHF.

For the CDR3, the DNA is TGTGCCAGCAGCTTAGGGGCAGGGGGAGGATATAGCAATCAGCCCCAGCATTTT. It is translated as CASSLGAGGGYSNQPQHF. The gene calls are TRBV7-9 and TRBJ1-5; 7 bases line up with TRBD1. Germline CDR1 reads SEHNR; CDR2 reads FQNEAQ (reference sequence). V lost 1 base, J lost 0 bases, and 9 bases stayed unmatched. This CDR3 has 18 residues.

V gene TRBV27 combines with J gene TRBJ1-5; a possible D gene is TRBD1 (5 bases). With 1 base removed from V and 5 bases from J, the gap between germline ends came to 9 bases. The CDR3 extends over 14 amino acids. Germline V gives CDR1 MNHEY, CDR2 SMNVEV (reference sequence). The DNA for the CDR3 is TGTGCCAGCAGTTTATGGGGGAGGGATCAGCCCCAGCATTTT. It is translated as CASSLWGRDQPQHF.

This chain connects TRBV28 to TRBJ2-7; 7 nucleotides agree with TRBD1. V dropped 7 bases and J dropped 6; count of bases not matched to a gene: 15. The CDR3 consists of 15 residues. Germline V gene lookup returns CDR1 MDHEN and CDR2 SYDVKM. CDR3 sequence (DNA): TGTGCCAGCAACCCTAGGCAGGGGGTCCCCATCGAGCAGTACTTC. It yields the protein CASNPRQGVPIEQYF.

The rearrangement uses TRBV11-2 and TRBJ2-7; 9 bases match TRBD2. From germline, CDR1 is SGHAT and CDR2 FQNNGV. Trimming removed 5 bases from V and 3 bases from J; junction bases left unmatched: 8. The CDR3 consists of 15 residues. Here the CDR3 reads CASSLDAGGYYEQYV. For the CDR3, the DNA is TGTGCCAGCAGCCTGGACGCGGGGGGGTACTACGAGCAGTACGTC.

CDR3 DNA sequence: TGTGCCAGCAGACAGGGGGCCGTGGGTGGCTACACCTTC. Its translation is CASRQGAVGGYTF. The rearrangement uses TRBV12-3 or TRBV12-4 and TRBJ1-2; 9 bases line up with TRBD1. This CDR3 has 13 amino acids. V trimming: 6 bases; J trimming: 7 bases; junction bases outside the gene matches: 6.

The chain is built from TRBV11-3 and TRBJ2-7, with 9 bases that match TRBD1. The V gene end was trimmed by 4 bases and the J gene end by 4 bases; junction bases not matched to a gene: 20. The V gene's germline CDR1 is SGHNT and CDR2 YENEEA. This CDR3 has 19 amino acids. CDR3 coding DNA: TGTGCCAGCAGCTATTACGGTGCCTTTTGGGGACAGGGATCGTACGAGCAGTACTTC. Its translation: CASSYYGAFWGQGSYEQYF.

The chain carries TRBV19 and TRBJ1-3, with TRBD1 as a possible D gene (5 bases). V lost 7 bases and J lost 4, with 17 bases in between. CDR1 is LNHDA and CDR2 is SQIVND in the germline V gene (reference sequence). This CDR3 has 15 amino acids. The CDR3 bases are TGTGCCAGTACCCAACTCAGGGTGGGAGGAAACACCATATATTTT. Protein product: CASTQLRVGGNTIYF.

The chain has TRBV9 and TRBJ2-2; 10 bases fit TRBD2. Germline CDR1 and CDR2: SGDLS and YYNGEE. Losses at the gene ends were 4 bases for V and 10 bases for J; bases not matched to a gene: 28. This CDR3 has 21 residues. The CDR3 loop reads CASSTVPLTSGVLTRREELFF. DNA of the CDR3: TGTGCCAGCAGCACAGTCCCCCTAACTAGCGGGGTTTTAACTCGTCGGGAGGAGCTGTTTTTT.

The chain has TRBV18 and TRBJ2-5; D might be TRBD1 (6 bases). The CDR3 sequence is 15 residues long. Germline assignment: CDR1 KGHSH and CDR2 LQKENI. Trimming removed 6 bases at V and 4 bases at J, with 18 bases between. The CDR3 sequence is CASSPLRQVRETQYF. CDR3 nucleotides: TGTGCCAGCTCGCCGCTGAGACAGGTCAGAGAGACCCAGTACTTC.

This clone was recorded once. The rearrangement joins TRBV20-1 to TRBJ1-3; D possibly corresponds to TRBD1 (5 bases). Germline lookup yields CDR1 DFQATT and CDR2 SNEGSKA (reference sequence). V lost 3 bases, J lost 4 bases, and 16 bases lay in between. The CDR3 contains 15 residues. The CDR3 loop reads CSASNAGIGGNTIYF. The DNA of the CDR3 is TGCAGTGCTAGTAACGCAGGGATCGGAGGAAACACCATATATTTT.

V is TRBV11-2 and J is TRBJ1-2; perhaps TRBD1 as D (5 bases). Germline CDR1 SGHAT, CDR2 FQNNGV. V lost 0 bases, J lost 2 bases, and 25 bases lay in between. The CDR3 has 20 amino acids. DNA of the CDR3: TGTGCCAGCAGCTTAGATCGATTGAGGGGAGGTCGGTCGGGAAACTATGGCTACACCTTC. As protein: CASSLDRLRGGRSGNYGYTF.

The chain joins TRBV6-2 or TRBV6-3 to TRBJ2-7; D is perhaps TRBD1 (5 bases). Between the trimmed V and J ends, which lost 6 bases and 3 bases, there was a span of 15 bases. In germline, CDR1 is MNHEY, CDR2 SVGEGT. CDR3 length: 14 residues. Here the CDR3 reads CASRPSTDNYEQYF. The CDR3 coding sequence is TGTGCCAGCAGACCTTCGACAGACAACTACGAGCAGTACTTC.

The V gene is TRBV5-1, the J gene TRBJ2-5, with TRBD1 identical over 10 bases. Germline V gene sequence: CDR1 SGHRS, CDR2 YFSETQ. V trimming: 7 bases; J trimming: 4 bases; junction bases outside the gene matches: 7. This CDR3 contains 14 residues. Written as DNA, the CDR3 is TGCGCCAGCTGGACAGGGGGGATTCTAGAGACCCAGTACTTC. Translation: CASWTGGILETQYF.

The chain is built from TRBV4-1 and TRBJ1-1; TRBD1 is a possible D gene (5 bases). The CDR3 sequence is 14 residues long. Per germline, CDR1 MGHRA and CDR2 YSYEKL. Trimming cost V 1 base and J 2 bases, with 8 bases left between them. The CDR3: CASSQVQGNTEAFF. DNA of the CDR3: TGCGCCAGCAGCCAAGTCCAGGGTAACACTGAAGCTTTCTTT.

CDR3 coding DNA: TGTGCCAGCAGCCCTCCCAATGGGGGAGGGACTGAAGCTTTCTTT. This codes for CASSPPNGGGTEAFF. This chain uses TRBV5-4 with TRBJ1-1; D is possibly TRBD1 (5 bases). V gave up 4 bases and J gave up 5 bases, with 18 bases separating them. The CDR3 loop spans 15 amino acids. CDR1 SGHNT and CDR2 YYREEE come from the germline V gene (reference sequence).